Listed here are 7 T cell receptor beta chains from one sample, sequenced in a study of beta chain features in type 1 diabetes. Findings of the study overall: TCRB CDR3s were moderately but significantly shorter in Type 1 diabetes patients in all four CD4+ subsets.

The antigens of these receptors remain unknown. What was sequenced were expressed TCRB transcripts, since all of the isolated RNA had been reverse transcribed. TCRdb keeps only in-frame clones here, not all; method: immunoSEQ multiplex PCR. The sample holds more than 550,000 clones, roughly an eighth seen once. Sequenced input: naive CD4+ T cells from blood. These receptors came from a man aged 18-30 years with type 1 diabetes.

This clone was seen only a few times. The chain is built from TRBV7-9 and TRBJ2-6; D ambiguous. V was clipped by 5 bases and J by 0 bases, with 8 bases between them. CDR3 length: 15 residues. CDR1 SEHNR and CDR2 FQNEAQ come from the germline V gene (reference sequence). CDR3 nucleotide sequence: TGTGCCAGCAGCCCCAATTTCTCTGGGGCCAACGTCCTGACTTTC. This encodes CASSPNFSGANVLTF.

The rearrangement joins TRBV28 to TRBJ2-7; 8 bases are shared with TRBD1. The CDR3 is 15 amino acids. The V and J ends lost 2 bases and 0 bases, in that order; junction bases with no gene match: 3. Germline lookup yields CDR1 MDHEN and CDR2 SYDVKM. The CDR3 DNA reads TGTGCCAGCAGTTTAGGACAGGGCACCTCCTACGAGCAGTACTTC. It is translated as CASSLGQGTSYEQYF.

This clone was seen only a few times. The chain has TRBV9 and TRBJ1-3, with D unclear. Germline V lookup: CDR1 SGDLS, CDR2 YYNGEE. CDR3 length: 15 residues. V was clipped by 0 bases and J by 2 bases, with 9 bases between them. This chain's CDR3 is CASSVAAAAGNTIYF. The CDR3 DNA reads TGTGCCAGCAGCGTAGCCGCCGCAGCTGGAAACACCATATATTTT. The full variable domain, completed using reference TRBV9 and TRBJ1-3, is DSGVTQTPKHLITATGQRVTLRCSPRSGDLSVYWYQQSLDQGLQFLIQYYNGEERAKGNILERFSAQQFPDLHSELNLSSLELGDSALYFCASSVAAAAGNTIYFGEGSWLTVV.

The chain combines TRBV7-2 with TRBJ2-5; TRBD2 agrees at 10 bases. Germline V CDR1 and CDR2: SGHTA, FQGNSA. This CDR3 has 15 residues. Unmatched junction bases numbered 9, after V lost 5 bases and J lost 6 bases. CDR3 sequence (DNA): TGTGCCAGCAGCGATAGCGGGGGGATTGAAAAGACCCAGTACTTC. Amino acids: CASSDSGGIEKTQYF.

This clone was counted only a few times. The same CDR3 is also encoded by other DNA sequences in this sample. V usage is TRBV5-1 and J usage is TRBJ1-5; 9 bases are shared with TRBD1. The CDR3 totals 14 residues. The germline CDR1 and CDR2 sequences are SGHRS and YFSETQ. Germline trimming cut 4 bases from V and 6 bases from J; bases unmatched to any gene: 5. The CDR3 DNA is TGCGCCAGCAGCCCGGGACAGGGCAGTCAGCCCCAGCATTTT. Its protein product is CASSPGQGSQPQHF.

J is TRBJ2-7 and V is TRBV9; D call uncertain. CDR3 length: 14 amino acids. Per germline, CDR1 SGDLS and CDR2 YYNGEE. Trimming took off 0 bases at V and 1 base at J, with 8 bases between the two ends. The CDR3 reads CASSVDDPSYEQYF. The CDR3 DNA follows: TGTGCCAGCAGCGTAGATGACCCTTCCTACGAGCAGTACTTC.

This clone was seen more than once but under ten times. J is TRBJ2-1 and V is TRBV7-8; the D is unclear. The CDR3 is made up of 10 amino acids. Germline values: CDR1 SGHVS, CDR2 FQNEAQ. V was shortened by 8 bases and J by 7 bases, with 6 bases between the two germline ends. The DNA of the CDR3 is TGTGCCAGCGGTTTGAATGAGCAGTTCTTC. It encodes CASGLNEQFF.